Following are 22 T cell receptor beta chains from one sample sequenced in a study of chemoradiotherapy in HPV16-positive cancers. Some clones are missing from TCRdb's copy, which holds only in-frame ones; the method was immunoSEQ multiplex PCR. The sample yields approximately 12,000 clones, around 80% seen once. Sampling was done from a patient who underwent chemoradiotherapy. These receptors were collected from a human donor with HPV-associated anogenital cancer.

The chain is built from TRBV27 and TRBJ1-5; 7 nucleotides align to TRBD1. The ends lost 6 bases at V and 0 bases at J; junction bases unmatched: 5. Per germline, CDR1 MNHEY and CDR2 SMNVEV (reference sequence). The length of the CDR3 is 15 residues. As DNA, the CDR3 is TGTGCCAGCAGCCTGCAGGGGGTTAGCAATCAGCCCCAGCATTTT. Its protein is CASSLQGVSNQPQHF.

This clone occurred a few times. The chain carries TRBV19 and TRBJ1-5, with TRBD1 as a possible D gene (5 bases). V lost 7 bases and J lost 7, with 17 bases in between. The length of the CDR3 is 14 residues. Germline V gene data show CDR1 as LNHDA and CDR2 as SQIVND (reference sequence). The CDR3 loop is CASKLGDFPQPQHF. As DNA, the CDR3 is TGTGCCAGTAAATTAGGGGACTTCCCCCAGCCCCAGCATTTT.

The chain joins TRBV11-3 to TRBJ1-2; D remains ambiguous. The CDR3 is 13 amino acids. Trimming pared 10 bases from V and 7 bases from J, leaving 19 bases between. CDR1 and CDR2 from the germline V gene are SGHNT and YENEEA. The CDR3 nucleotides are TGTGCCACCCACAAGGAGGGCTCTGGTGGCTACACCTTC. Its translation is CATHKEGSGGYTF.

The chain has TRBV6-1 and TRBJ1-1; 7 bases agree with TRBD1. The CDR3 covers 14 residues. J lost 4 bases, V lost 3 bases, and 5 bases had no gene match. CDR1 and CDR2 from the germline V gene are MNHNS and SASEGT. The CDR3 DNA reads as TGTGCCAGCAGTGACAGGGGGTCGGGCACTGAAGCTTTCTTT. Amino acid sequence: CASSDRGSGTEAFF.

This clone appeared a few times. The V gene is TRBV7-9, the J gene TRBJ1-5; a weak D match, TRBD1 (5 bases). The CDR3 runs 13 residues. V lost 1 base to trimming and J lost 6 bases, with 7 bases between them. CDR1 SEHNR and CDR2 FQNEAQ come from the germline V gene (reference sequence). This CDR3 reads CASSLEGIQPQHF. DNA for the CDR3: TGTGCCAGCAGCTTAGAGGGGATTCAGCCCCAGCATTTT. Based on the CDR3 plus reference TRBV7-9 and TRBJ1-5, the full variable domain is DTGVSQNPRHKITKRGQNVTFRCDPISEHNRLYWYRQTLGQGPEFLTYFQNEAQLEKSRLLSDRFSAERPKGSFSTLEIQRTEQGDSAMYLCASSLEGIQPQHFGDGTRLSIL.

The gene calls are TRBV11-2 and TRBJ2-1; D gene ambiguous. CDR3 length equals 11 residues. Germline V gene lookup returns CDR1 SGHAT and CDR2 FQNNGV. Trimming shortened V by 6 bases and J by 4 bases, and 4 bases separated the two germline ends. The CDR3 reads CASSTYNEQFF. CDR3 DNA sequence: TGTGCCAGCAGTACGTACAATGAGCAGTTCTTC.

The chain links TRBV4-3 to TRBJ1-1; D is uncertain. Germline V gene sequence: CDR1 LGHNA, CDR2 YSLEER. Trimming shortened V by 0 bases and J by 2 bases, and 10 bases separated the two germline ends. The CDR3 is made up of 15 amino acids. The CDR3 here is CASSQDLAVNTEAFF. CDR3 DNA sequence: TGCGCCAGCAGCCAAGATCTTGCAGTTAACACTGAAGCTTTCTTT.

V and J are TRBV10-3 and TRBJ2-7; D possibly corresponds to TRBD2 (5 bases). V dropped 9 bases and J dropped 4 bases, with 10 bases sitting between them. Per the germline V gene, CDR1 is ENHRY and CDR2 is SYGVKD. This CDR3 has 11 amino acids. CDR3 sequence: CAISRGYEQYF. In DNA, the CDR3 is TGTGCCATTTCTCGGGGATACGAGCAGTACTTC.

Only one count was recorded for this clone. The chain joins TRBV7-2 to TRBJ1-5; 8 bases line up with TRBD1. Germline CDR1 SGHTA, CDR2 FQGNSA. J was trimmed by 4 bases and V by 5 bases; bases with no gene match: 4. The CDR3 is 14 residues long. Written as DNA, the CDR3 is TGTGCCAGCAGCCGGCGGACAGGGAATCAGCCCCAGCATTTT. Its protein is CASSRRTGNQPQHF.

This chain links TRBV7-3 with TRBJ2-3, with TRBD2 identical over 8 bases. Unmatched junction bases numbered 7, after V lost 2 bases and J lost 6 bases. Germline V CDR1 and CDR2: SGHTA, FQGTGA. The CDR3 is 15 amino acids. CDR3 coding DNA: TGTGCCAGCAGCTTAGGGACTAGACTCGGGGATACGCAGTATTTT. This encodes CASSLGTRLGDTQYF.

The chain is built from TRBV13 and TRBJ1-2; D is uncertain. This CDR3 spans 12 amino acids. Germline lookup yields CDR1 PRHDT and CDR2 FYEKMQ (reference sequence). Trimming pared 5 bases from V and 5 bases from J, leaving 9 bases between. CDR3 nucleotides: TGTGCCAGCAGCCCGAAAGAGTATGGCTACACCTTC. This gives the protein CASSPKEYGYTF.

The CDR3 loop is CASSTGGASDTEAFF. The CDR3 DNA reads as TGTGCCAGCAGTACAGGGGGCGCGAGTGACACTGAAGCTTTCTTT. V usage is TRBV2 and J usage is TRBJ1-1; 9 nucleotides agree with TRBD1. Germline V gene sequence: CDR1 SNHLY, CDR2 FYNNEI. This CDR3 has 15 residues. V lost 5 bases to trimming and J lost 3 bases; unmatched junction nucleotides: 7.

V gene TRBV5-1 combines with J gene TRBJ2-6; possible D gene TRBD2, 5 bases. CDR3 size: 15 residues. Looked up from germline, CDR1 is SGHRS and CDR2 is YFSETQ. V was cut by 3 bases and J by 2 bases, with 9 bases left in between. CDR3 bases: TGCGCCAGCAGCTCTGAGGGCGCTGGGGCCAACGTCCTGACTTTC. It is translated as CASSSEGAGANVLTF.

CDR3 nucleotide sequence: TGCGCCAGCAGCCAAGATCCCGACAGAGCAACTAATGAAAAACTGTTTTTT. Translation: CASSQDPDRATNEKLFF. This chain connects TRBV4-1 to TRBJ1-4; possibly TRBD1 for D (5 bases). The CDR3 runs to 17 residues. The germline V and J ends were trimmed by 0 bases and 0 bases, with 11 bases remaining between them. The germline V gene has CDR1 MGHRA and CDR2 YSYEKL.

This chain's CDR3 is CASSHPMDEGKNTEAFF. CDR3 coding DNA: TGTGCCAGCAGCCACCCCATGGACGAGGGAAAGAACACTGAAGCTTTCTTT. The V gene is TRBV9, the J gene TRBJ1-1, with D unresolved. The CDR3 contains 17 residues. The V gene's germline CDR1 is SGDLS and CDR2 YYNGEE. V was clipped by 4 bases and J by 1 base, with 20 bases between them. Full variable domain (missing parts from reference TRBV9 and TRBJ1-1): DSGVTQTPKHLITATGQRVTLRCSPRSGDLSVYWYQQSLDQGLQFLIQYYNGEERAKGNILERFSAQQFPDLHSELNLSSLELGDSALYFCASSHPMDEGKNTEAFFGQGTRLTVV.

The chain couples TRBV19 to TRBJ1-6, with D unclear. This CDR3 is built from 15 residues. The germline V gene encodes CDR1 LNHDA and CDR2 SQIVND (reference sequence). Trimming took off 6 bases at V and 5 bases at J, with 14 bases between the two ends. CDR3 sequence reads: CASSPAPGNNSPLHF. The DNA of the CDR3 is TGTGCCAGTAGCCCCGCCCCGGGGAATAATTCACCCCTCCACTTT.

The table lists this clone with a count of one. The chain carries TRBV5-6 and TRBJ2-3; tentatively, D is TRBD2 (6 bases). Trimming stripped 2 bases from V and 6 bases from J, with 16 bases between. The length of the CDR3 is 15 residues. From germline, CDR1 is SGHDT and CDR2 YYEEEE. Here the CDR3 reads CASSFPRGREDTQYF. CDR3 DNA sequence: TGTGCCAGCAGCTTCCCTCGGGGTCGGGAGGATACGCAGTATTTT.

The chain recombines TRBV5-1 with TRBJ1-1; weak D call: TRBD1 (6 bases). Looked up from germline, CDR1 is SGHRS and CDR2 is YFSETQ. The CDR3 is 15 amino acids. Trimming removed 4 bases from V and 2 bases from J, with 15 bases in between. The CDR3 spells CASSDYRGGNTEAFF. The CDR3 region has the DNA TGCGCCAGCAGCGACTATAGGGGGGGTAACACTGAAGCTTTCTTT.

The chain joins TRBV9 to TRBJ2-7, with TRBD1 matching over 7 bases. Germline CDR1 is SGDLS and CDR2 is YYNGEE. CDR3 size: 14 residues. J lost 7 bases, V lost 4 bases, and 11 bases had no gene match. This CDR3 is CASSTQDRAGEQYF. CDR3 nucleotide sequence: TGTGCCAGCAGCACCCAAGACAGGGCGGGTGAGCAGTACTTC.

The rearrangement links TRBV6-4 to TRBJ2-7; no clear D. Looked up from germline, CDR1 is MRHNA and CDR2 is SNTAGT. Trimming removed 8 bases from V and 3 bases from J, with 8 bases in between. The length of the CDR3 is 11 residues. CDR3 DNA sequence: TGTGCCAGCCCATTTGACTACGAGCAGTACTTC. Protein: CASPFDYEQYF.

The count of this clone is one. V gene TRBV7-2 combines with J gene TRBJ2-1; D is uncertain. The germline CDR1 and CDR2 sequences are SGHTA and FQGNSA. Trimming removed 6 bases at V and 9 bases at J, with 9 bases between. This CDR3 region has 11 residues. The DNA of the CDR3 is TGTGCCAGCAGTTTCTCTAGTGAGCAGTTCTTC. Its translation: CASSFSSEQFF. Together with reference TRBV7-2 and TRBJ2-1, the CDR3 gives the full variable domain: GAGVSQSPSNKVTEKGKDVELRCDPISGHTALYWYRQSLGQGLEFLIYFQGNSAPDKSGLPSDRFSAERTGGSVSTLTIQRTQQEDSAVYLCASSFSSEQFFGPGTRLTVL.

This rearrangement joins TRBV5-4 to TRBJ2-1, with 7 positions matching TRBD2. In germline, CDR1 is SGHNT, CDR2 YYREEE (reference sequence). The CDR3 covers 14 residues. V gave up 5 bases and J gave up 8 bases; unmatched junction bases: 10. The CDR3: CASSSGRPGDEQFF. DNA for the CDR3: TGTGCCAGCAGTTCCGGGAGGCCAGGCGATGAGCAGTTCTTC.